The 3 T cell receptor beta chains in this list originate from one sample, sequenced in a study of response to subunit inactivated influenza vaccine. TCRdb re-analysed the RT-PCR reads in MiXCR, keeping a single row per CDR3 protein. The sample shows over 150,000 distinct CDR3 sequences, approximately 12% of them seen only once. Sample: CD8+ T cells sorted from PBMCs, taken about 23 months after vaccination. The receptors were gathered from a man aged 50 to 69 who received an inactivated influenza vaccine.

This clonotype is a singleton in its sample. The chain is built from TRBV29-1 and TRBJ1-5; 8 bases agree with TRBD1. Germline-derived CDR1 and CDR2 are SQVTM and ANQGSEA. After removal of 4 bases from V and 6 bases from J, the junction contained 5 bases not matched to a gene. The CDR3 is 13 amino acids. Here the CDR3 reads CSVARGQGQPQHF. In nucleotides, the CDR3 is TGCAGCGTTGCCAGGGGGCAGGGTCAGCCCCAGCATTTT. Based on the CDR3 plus reference TRBV29-1 and TRBJ1-5, the full variable domain is SAVISQKPSRDICQRGTSLTIQCQVDSQVTMMFWYRQQPGQSLTLIATANQGSEATYESGFVIDKFPISRPNLTFSTLTVSNMSPEDSSIYLCSVARGQGQPQHFGDGTRLSIL.

V gene TRBV3-1 combines with J gene TRBJ2-3; TRBD2 agrees at 8 bases. Unmatched junction bases numbered 6, after V lost 4 bases and J lost 3 bases. Germline CDR1 and CDR2: LGHDT and YNNKEL (reference sequence). CDR3 length: 15 amino acids. The CDR3 DNA follows: TGTGCCAGCAGCCCAGCGGGAGTGGGGACAGATACGCAGTATTTT. This codes for CASSPAGVGTDTQYF.

Notes on this clonotype: Given a much more abundant clone one base away, this may be a read error. V gene TRBV20-1 combines with J gene TRBJ2-3, with 14 bases fitting TRBD2. The germline gives CDR1 DFQATT, CDR2 SNEGSKA (reference sequence). The CDR3 runs to 15 residues. This chain's CDR3 is CSATATSGGVDMQYF. CDR3 coding DNA: TGCAGTGCTACAGCGACTAGCGGGGGGGTAGATATGCAGTATTTT.